The entry below gives a single TCR beta chain sequence along with its context. Other DNA sequences from this sample encode an identical CDR3 as well. Germline CDR1 reads KGHSH; CDR2 reads LQKENI. V was pared by 2 bases and J by 5 bases, with 7 bases between. This CDR3 comprises 12 residues. The data belong to a study of shared clonotypes between healthy human individuals. Study background: CD4 naive cells filled three plates per donor, CD4 memory three, CD8 naive two and CD8 memory one.

Libraries were prepared by immunoSEQ multiplex PCR; TCRdb keeps only in-frame clonotypes and omits some of them. The table has some 630,000 clones, about two thirds seen once; the top ten hold 1.5% to 2%. The J gene is TRBJ2-7, the V gene TRBV18; unclear D gene. The sequencing sample was made of memory CD4+ T cells sorted from blood. The subset denotes: CD45RA-negative fraction. This TCR came from a woman aged 25 to 39 in good health. The CDR3 sequence: CASSPEGNEQYF. The CDR3 region has the DNA TGTGCCAGCTCACCAGAAGGGAACGAGCAGTACTTC.